A single sample is the source of the 17 T cell receptor beta chains below, sequenced in a study of shared clonotypes between healthy human individuals. Naive CD8 isolation took CD45RO-negative cells positively selected for CCR7 and excluded terminally differentiated effector memory CD45RA+ cells. Data came from immunoSEQ multiplex PCR; TCRdb stores just in-frame clones and leaves some out. Of about 2,200,000 clones detected, 90% to 95% appear once; the ten largest clones hold about 1.8%. Sequencing used naive CD8+ T cells from PBMCs. Source of these receptors: a man between 18 and 35 years old in good health. Some clones in this sample may be carry-over from other donors' samples.

The chain combines TRBV9 with TRBJ2-3, with TRBD2 matching over 10 bases. This CDR3 is 15 amino acids long. V lost 2 bases to trimming and J lost 8 bases; unmatched junction nucleotides: 8. Germline V lookup: CDR1 SGDLS, CDR2 YYNGEE. CDR3 in amino acids: CASSVLLAGMGTQYF. In DNA form, the CDR3 reads TGTGCCAGCAGCGTTCTACTAGCGGGAATGGGTACGCAGTATTTT.

This chain links TRBV27 with TRBJ2-7; no reliable D call. There are 15 residues in the CDR3. Germline CDR1 MNHEY, CDR2 SMNVEV (reference sequence). The V end lost 2 bases, the J end lost 3 bases, and 14 bases lay between the germline ends. In DNA, the CDR3 is TGTGCCAGCAGTTTAGGTCACGGGCCTAGCTACGAGCAGTACTTC. The encoded protein is CASSLGHGPSYEQYF.

V usage is TRBV28 and J usage is TRBJ2-1, with D unclear. CDR3 size: 15 residues. Germline V gene lookup returns CDR1 MDHEN and CDR2 SYDVKM. With 6 bases removed from V and 2 bases from J, the gap between germline ends came to 14 bases. This CDR3 is CASRPTPKPYNEQFF. As DNA, the CDR3 is TGTGCCAGCAGGCCAACTCCTAAACCCTACAATGAGCAGTTCTTC.

A few counts support this clone. The chain couples TRBV27 to TRBJ1-1; 9 nucleotides match TRBD1. Germline V gene sequence: CDR1 MNHEY, CDR2 SMNVEV (reference sequence). Trimming took 4 bases from V and 7 from J; bases not matched to a gene: 10. The CDR3 consists of 15 residues. Written as DNA, the CDR3 is TGTGCCAGCAGTTCTTTAACAGGGGGCCAAGATGAAGCTTTCTTT. Its protein is CASSSLTGGQDEAFF.

This rearrangement joins TRBV28 to TRBJ2-7; perhaps TRBD1 as D (6 bases). V shed 5 bases and J shed 3 bases, with 14 bases lying between them. The CDR3 spans 14 residues. Germline CDR1 is MDHEN and CDR2 is SYDVKM. This chain's CDR3 is CASSQTLDSYEQYF. CDR3 bases: TGTGCCAGCAGTCAGACCCTGGACAGCTACGAGCAGTACTTC.

This clone was seen just once. The rearrangement joins TRBV5-1 to TRBJ1-2; D is ambiguous. The CDR3 consists of 14 residues. V lost 0 bases to trimming and J lost 2 bases, with 8 bases between them. The germline gives CDR1 SGHRS, CDR2 YFSETQ. CDR3 sequence (DNA): TGCGCCAGCAGCTTGGCCCCACAGAACTATGGCTACACCTTC. Amino acid sequence: CASSLAPQNYGYTF.

This chain uses TRBV19 with TRBJ1-5; no clear D. Looked up from germline, CDR1 is LNHDA and CDR2 is SQIVND (reference sequence). This CDR3 has 14 residues. V dropped 4 bases and J dropped 5 bases, with 12 bases sitting between them. DNA of the CDR3: TGTGCCAGTAGTACGACGGGCCTGTATCAGCCCCAGCATTTT. It translates to CASSTTGLYQPQHF.

V and J are TRBV7-9 and TRBJ1-5; TRBD1 matches 7 bases. The CDR3 spans 18 residues. CDR1 SEHNR and CDR2 FQNEAQ come from the germline V gene (reference sequence). After removal of 1 base from V and 0 bases from J, the junction contained 9 bases not matched to a gene. CDR3 DNA: TGTGCCAGCAGCTTAGGTGGGACAGTTGTCGATAGCAATCAGCCCCAGCATTTT. Encoded protein: CASSLGGTVVDSNQPQHF.

The V call is TRBV29-1, the J call TRBJ2-4; D tentatively reads TRBD1 or TRBD2 (5 bases each). There are 14 residues in the CDR3. Per the germline V gene, CDR1 is SQVTM and CDR2 is ANQGSEA. The V and J ends lost 4 bases and 1 base respectively, with 11 bases between them. The DNA of the CDR3 is TGCAGCGTTGTTCCAGGGACGGCCAAAAACATTCAGTACTTC. Its translation: CSVVPGTAKNIQYF.

The rearrangement links TRBV6-6 to TRBJ2-7, with unresolved D. This CDR3 contains 14 residues. Trimming pared 2 bases from V and 4 bases from J, leaving 12 bases between. Germline CDR1 and CDR2: MNHNY and SVGAGI (reference sequence). This CDR3 reads CASSYGVDDYEQYF. Written as DNA, the CDR3 is TGTGCCAGCAGTTACGGCGTCGATGATTACGAGCAGTACTTC.

This clone has a single count. This same CDR3 is encoded by further DNA sequences in the sample. The chain links TRBV7-9 to TRBJ1-5; 8 bases agree with TRBD1. CDR1 and CDR2 (germline): SEHNR, FQNEAQ (reference sequence). The CDR3 runs 13 residues. Losses at the gene ends were 1 base for V and 7 bases for J; bases not matched to a gene: 0. CDR3 coding DNA: TGTGCCAGCAGCTTAGACAGGGGGCAGCCCCAGCATTTT. Translation: CASSLDRGQPQHF.

Regarding this clone: At the DNA level, this CDR3 is encoded by other sequences in the same sample as well. The CDR3 here is CASSFSGSYEQYF. CDR3 bases: TGTGCCAGCAGCTTTTCCGGCTCCTACGAGCAGTACTTC. V gene TRBV5-4 combines with J gene TRBJ2-7; D remains unclear. Trimming removed 2 bases from V and 0 bases from J, with 6 bases in between. The germline V gene encodes CDR1 SGHNT and CDR2 YYREEE (reference sequence). The CDR3 sequence is 13 residues long.

The chain joins TRBV28 to TRBJ1-2; 10 bases match TRBD1. Germline trimming cut 4 bases from V and 4 bases from J; bases unmatched to any gene: 15. The CDR3 runs 18 residues. Germline CDR1 and CDR2: MDHEN and SYDVKM. The CDR3 nucleotides are TGTGCCAGCAGTTCAACCTTAGGACAGGGGGGTTTAGCCTATGGCTACACCTTC. It encodes CASSSTLGQGGLAYGYTF.

V is TRBV7-2 and J is TRBJ2-5, with 9 bases that match TRBD1. The CDR3 totals 16 residues. Germline values: CDR1 SGHTA, CDR2 FQGNSA. The V and J ends lost 3 bases and 0 bases, in that order; junction bases with no gene match: 5. CDR3 nucleotide sequence: TGTGCCAGCAGCTTCTCCGACAGGGGGTACCAAGAGACCCAGTACTTC. It yields the protein CASSFSDRGYQETQYF.

The chain couples TRBV4-1 to TRBJ2-5; 9 nucleotides match TRBD1. The closer fit of TRBJ2-7 to the DNA end suggests the J call may be wrong. Germline lookup yields CDR1 MGHRA and CDR2 YSYEKL. The CDR3 consists of 18 residues. The CDR3 DNA sequence: TGCGCCAGCAGCCAAGAGCCCCCTAGACAGGGGGGAGCCTACGAGCAGTACTTC. Residues: CASSQEPPRQGGAYEQYF.

V and J are TRBV28 and TRBJ2-2; the D gene is possibly TRBD1 (5 bases). Germline CDR1 is MDHEN and CDR2 is SYDVKM. The CDR3 extends over 15 amino acids. V was clipped by 4 bases and J by 0 bases, with 9 bases between them. The CDR3 loop reads CASSWGRSNTGELFF. The CDR3 DNA reads as TGTGCCAGCAGTTGGGGCCGTTCGAACACCGGGGAGCTGTTTTTT.

The rearrangement links TRBV19 to TRBJ1-5; maybe TRBD1 (6 bases). V lost 8 bases, J lost 4 bases, and 9 bases lay in between. Per germline, CDR1 LNHDA and CDR2 SQIVND (reference sequence). The CDR3 contains 12 residues. DNA of the CDR3: TGTGCCAGTTTGCAGGGGAATCAGCCCCAGCATTTT. Translated: CASLQGNQPQHF.